This TCR beta chain is drawn from a study of patients and donors after allogeneic stem cell transplantation. This clonotype was seen at least ten times. V lost 2 bases to trimming and J lost 6 bases, with 14 bases between them. This CDR3 contains 15 residues. Germline assignment: CDR1 LGHDT and CDR2 YNNKEL (reference sequence). One entry per CDR3 protein results from TCRdb running MiXCR on the RT-PCR reads. The table lists 9,500 to 10,000 distinct CDR3 sequences, roughly 6.4% of them singletons. The TCR originated in a human donor who was either an allogeneic HSCT recipient or a stem cell or donor lymphocyte infusion donor (not recorded which). It is not recorded whose cells these are; they may come from a transplant donor. This chain joins TRBV3-1 and TRBJ1-5, with D perhaps TRBD1 (6 bases). Sequenced input: blood, either unsorted or a sorted T cell fraction (not recorded which). DNA for the CDR3: TGTGCCAGCAGCCAAAAACAGGGCGGTCCTCAGCCCCAGCATTTT. It encodes CASSQKQGGPQPQHF.